A selection of T cell receptor beta chains follows, all from one sample in a study of T cell responses to AZD1222 COVID-19 vaccine. Libraries were prepared by immunoSEQ multiplex PCR; TCRdb keeps only in-frame clonotypes and omits some of them. The sample records around 80,000 clones, 80% to 90% being singletons. The input for sequencing was peripheral blood, taken 28 days after the second AZD1222 dose. Receptors originate from an adult who received the AZD1222 COVID-19 vaccine. CDR3s leave out the opening cysteine and the closing phenylalanine or tryptophan. D genes are given only for firm matches.

D	J	V	CDR3
.	TRBJ1-3	TRBV4-2	ASSQEFRSWGAGGNTIY
.	TRBJ1-1	TRBV2	ASKSDMNTEAF
.	TRBJ1-2	TRBV28	ASSRQRGGYT
TRBD1	TRBJ2-7	TRBV7-2	ASSLRQGAYEQY
TRBD2	TRBJ2-3	TRBV7-2	ASSSRDSGGMDTQY
TRBD1	TRBJ2-7	TRBV5-1	ASTGVSSYEQY
TRBD1	TRBJ2-7	TRBV5-6	ASSLRWDRAH
TRBD1	TRBJ1-4	TRBV7-6	ASSLTTGTGMEKLF
TRBD1	TRBJ2-1	TRBV5-4	ASSRRTGNQGEQF
.	TRBJ1-1	TRBV7-9	ASSFGSRSTEAF
.	TRBJ2-2	TRBV10-3	AISSGPNTGELF
.	TRBJ1-6	TRBV6-5	ASSTVGQNSPLH
.	TRBJ1-1	TRBV7-8	ASSLTELNTEAF
.	TRBJ2-1	TRBV10-1	ASSESTLSGALPF
.	TRBJ1-2	TRBV11-2	ASSRPSGGYT